This TCR beta chain was recorded in a study of regulatory T cells in long-lasting Graves disease. The sample holds a few counts of this clonotype. V was cut by 5 bases and J by 7 bases, with 20 bases left in between. Germline V gene data show CDR1 as LNHDA and CDR2 as SQIVND (reference sequence). The CDR3 loop spans 15 amino acids. The time point denotes: persistent/refractory GD, antithyroid drugs over 5 years with positive TRAb. Preparation of the TCR library used RNA extracted from PBMCs. American Thyroid Association guidelines were used to diagnose Graves' disease. Sequencing libraries for TCR beta were prepared with iRepertoire HTBI primers and Arm-PCR of CDR3 regions. A single record per CDR3 protein comes from TCRdb applying MiXCR to the multiplex PCR reads. The sample lists about 420,000 distinct CDR3 sequences, 23% occurring once.

The gene calls are TRBV19 and TRBJ2-5, with D possibly matching TRBD1 (6 bases). The origin of this receptor is a female donor with Graves disease. The sample was peripheral blood mononuclear cells (PBMCs), taken when the disease was refractory, from a patient treated with antithyroid drugs. The CDR3 sequence is CASSLSDRTGGTQYF. CDR3 nucleotides: TGTGCCAGTAGTCTCTCAGACAGGACTGGCGGGACCCAGTACTTC.